This TCR beta chain appears in the sequencing data of a study of CD8+ T cells in alopecia areata. Whole-study findings and limits: Normal-skin resident alphabeta T cells also appear among scalp sample sequences.

Notes on this clone: The antigen remains unidentified.

Treatment meaning: oral pan-JAK inhibitor, 5-10 mg twice daily. Reverse transcribed after extraction, RNA yielded cDNA as the sequencing template. Profiling relied on immunoSEQ multiplex PCR, and the TCRdb table lists in-frame clones only, not all of them. The sample includes more than 200,000 clones, 50% to 75% seen only once; the top ten take around 3.9%. V lost 8 bases, J lost 1 base, and 9 bases lay in between. Per germline, CDR1 SGHAT and CDR2 FQNNGV. CDR3 length: 12 amino acids. The rearrangement uses TRBV11-2 and TRBJ2-7; perhaps D is TRBD1 or TRBD2 (5 bases each). The sample in question was CD4+ T cells sorted from blood, obtained at week 4, from a patient treated with tofacitinib. This clonotype originated in a human donor with alopecia areata. This CDR3 reads CASGGTSYEQYF. The CDR3 DNA reads TGTGCCAGCGGGGGAACGTCCTACGAGCAGTACTTC.